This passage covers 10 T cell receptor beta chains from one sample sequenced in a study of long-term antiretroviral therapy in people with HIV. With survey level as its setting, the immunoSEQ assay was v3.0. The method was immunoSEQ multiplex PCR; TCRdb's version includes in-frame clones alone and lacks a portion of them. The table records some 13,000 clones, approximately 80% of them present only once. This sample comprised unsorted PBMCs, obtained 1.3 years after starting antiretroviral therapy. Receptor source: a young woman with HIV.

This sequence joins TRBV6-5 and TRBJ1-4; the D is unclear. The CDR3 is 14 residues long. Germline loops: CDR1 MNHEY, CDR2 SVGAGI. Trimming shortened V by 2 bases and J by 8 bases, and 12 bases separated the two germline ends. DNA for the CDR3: TGTGCCAGCAGTTACGGCGGTAACGGGGAAAAACTGTTTTTT. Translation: CASSYGGNGEKLFF.

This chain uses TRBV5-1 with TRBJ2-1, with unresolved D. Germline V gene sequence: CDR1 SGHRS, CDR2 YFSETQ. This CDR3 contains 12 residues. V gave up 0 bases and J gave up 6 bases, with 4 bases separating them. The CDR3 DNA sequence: TGCGCCAGCAGCTTGGAAGGCAATGAGCAGTTCTTC. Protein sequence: CASSLEGNEQFF.

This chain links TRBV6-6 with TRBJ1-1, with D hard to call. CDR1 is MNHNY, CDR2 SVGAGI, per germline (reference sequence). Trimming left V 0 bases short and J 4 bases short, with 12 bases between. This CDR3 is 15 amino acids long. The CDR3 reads CASSYSAGSGTEAFF. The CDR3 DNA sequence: TGTGCCAGCAGTTACTCGGCGGGATCTGGCACTGAAGCTTTCTTT.

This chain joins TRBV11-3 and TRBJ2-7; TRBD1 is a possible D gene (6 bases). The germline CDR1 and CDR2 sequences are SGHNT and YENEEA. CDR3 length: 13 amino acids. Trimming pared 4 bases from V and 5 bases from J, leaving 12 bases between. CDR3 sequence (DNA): TGTGCCAGCAGCTCCAGGGGATCGCACGAGCAGTACTTC. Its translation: CASSSRGSHEQYF. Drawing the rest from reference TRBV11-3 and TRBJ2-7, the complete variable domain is EAGVVQSPRYKIIEKKQPVAFWCNPISGHNTLYWYLQNLGQGPELLIRYENEEAVDDSQLPKDRFSAERLKGVDSTLKIQPAELGDSAVYLCASSSRGSHEQYFGPGTRLTVT.

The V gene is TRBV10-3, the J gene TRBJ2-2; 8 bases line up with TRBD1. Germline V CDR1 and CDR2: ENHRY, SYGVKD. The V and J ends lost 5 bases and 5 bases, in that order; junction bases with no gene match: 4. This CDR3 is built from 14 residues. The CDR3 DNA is TGTGCCATCAGTCAGACAGGGGTTACCGGGGAGCTGTTTTTT. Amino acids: CAISQTGVTGELFF.

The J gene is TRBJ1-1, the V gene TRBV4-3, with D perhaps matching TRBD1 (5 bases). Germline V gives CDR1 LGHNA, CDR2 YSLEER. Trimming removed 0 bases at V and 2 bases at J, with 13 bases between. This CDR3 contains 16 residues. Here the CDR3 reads CASSQDHTGLNTEAFF. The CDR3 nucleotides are TGCGCCAGCAGCCAAGATCATACAGGATTAAACACTGAAGCTTTCTTT.

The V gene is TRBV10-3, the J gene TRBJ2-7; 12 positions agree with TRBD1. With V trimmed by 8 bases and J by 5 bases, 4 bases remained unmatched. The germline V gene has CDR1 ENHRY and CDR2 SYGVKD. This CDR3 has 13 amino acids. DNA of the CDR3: TGTGCCATCTTGGGACAGGGGGCTGACGAGCAGTACTTC. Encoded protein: CAILGQGADEQYF.

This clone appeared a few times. CDR3 sequence (DNA): TGTGCCAGCAGTTTACGGGGGTACGGTCAGCCCCAGCATTTT. This codes for CASSLRGYGQPQHF. This chain uses TRBV27 with TRBJ1-5, with D perhaps matching TRBD1 (5 bases). Trimming left V 2 bases short and J 6 bases short, with 11 bases between. The CDR3 consists of 14 residues. CDR1 is MNHEY, CDR2 SMNVEV, per germline (reference sequence).

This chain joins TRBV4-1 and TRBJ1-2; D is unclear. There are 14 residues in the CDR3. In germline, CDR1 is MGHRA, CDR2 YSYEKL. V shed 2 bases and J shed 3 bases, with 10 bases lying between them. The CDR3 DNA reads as TGCGCCAGCAGCCAACCGGGGATCGACTATGGCTACACCTTC. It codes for CASSQPGIDYGYTF.

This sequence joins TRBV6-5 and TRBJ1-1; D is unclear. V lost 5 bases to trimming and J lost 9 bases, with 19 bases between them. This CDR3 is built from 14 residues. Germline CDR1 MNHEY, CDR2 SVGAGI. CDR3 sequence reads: CASSTPSAGRKAFF. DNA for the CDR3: TGTGCCAGCAGTACCCCATCGGCCGGAAGAAAAGCTTTCTTT.